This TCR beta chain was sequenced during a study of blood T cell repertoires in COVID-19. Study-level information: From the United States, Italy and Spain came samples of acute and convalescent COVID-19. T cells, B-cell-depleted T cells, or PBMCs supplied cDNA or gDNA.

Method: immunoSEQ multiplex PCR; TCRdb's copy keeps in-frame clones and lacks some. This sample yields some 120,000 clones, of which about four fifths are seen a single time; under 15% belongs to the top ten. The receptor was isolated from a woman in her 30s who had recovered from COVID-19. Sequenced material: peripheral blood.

The CDR3 reads CASSKAEGKGNQPQHF. In DNA form, the CDR3 reads TGTGCCAGCAGCAAAGCAGAGGGTAAGGGCAATCAGCCCCAGCATTTT. This chain uses TRBV21-1 with TRBJ1-5. TRBV21-1 is given as a pseudogene. CDR3 length: 16 residues.